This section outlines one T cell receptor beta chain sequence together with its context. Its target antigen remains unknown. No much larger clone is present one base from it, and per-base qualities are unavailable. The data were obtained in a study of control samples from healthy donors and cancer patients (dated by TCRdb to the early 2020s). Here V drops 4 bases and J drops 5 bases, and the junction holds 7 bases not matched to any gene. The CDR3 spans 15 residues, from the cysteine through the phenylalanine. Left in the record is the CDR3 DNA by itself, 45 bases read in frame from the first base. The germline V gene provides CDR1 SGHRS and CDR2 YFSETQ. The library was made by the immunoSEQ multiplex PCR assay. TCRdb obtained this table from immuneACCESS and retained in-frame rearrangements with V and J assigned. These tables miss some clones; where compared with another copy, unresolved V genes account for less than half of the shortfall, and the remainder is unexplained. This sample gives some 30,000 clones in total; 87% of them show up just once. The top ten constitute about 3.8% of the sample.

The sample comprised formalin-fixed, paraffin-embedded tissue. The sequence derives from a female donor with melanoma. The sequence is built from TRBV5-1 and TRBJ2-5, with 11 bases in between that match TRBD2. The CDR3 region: CASSRLAGGGETQYF. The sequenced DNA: TGCGCCAGCAGCCGGCTAGCGGGAGGTGGGGAGACCCAGTACTTC. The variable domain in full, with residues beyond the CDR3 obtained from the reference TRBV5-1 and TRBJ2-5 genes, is KAGVTQTPRYLIKTRGQQVTLSCSPISGHRSVSWYQQTPGQGLQFLFEYFSETQRNKGNFPGRFSGRQFSNSRSEMNVSTLELGDSALYLCASSRLAGGGETQYFGPGTRLLVL.